The 20 T cell receptor beta chains below come from one sample, sequenced in a study of beta chain features in type 1 diabetes. Isolated RNA was reverse transcribed in full, so expressed TCRB transcripts were sequenced. Assay used: immunoSEQ multiplex PCR; TCRdb lists only in-frame clones, some missing. The sample lists some 160,000 clones, approximately 9.9% occurring once. Sequenced input: central memory CD4+ T cells from blood. These receptors originate from a woman under 30 in good health.

The chain combines TRBV4-1 with TRBJ1-2; TRBD1 agrees at 7 bases. CDR1 and CDR2 (germline): MGHRA, YSYEKL. Unmatched junction bases numbered 4, after V lost 5 bases and J lost 1 base. The CDR3 spans 14 residues. This CDR3 is CASSDAGGNYGYTF. In DNA form, the CDR3 reads TGCGCCAGCAGCGACGCAGGGGGTAACTATGGCTACACCTTC.

The table lists this clone with a few counts. V usage is TRBV7-2 and J usage is TRBJ2-7; TRBD1 might be the D (6 bases). This CDR3 region has 13 residues. Per the germline V gene, CDR1 is SGHTA and CDR2 is FQGNSA. V gave up 5 bases and J gave up 3 bases, with 11 bases separating them. CDR3: CASSPGVGYEQYF. The CDR3 DNA reads as TGTGCCAGCAGCCCAGGGGTAGGCTACGAGCAGTACTTC.

At least ten counts were recorded for this clone. The chain uses TRBV21-1 and TRBJ1-6; TRBD1 is the table's D call and was not checked against the DNA. TRBV21-1 is a recognized pseudogene. The CDR3 loop spans 15 amino acids. This CDR3 is CASSKQGSRNSPLHF. DNA for the CDR3: TGTGCCAGCTCAAAACAGGGTTCTCGTAATTCACCCCTCCACTTT.

This clone was seen a handful of times. The chain couples TRBV11-2 to TRBJ2-1; 7 bases agree with TRBD2. Looked up from germline, CDR1 is SGHAT and CDR2 is FQNNGV. Germline trimming cut 1 base from V and 3 bases from J; bases unmatched to any gene: 3. This CDR3 has 15 residues. The CDR3 DNA is TGTGCCAGCAGCTTAGGCGGGAGTGACTACAATGAGCAGTTCTTC. This gives the protein CASSLGGSDYNEQFF.

The chain recombines TRBV7-2 with TRBJ2-1, with TRBD2 identical over 8 bases. The CDR3 is 14 residues long. Trimming cost V 5 bases and J 8 bases; bases outside gene matches: 8. Germline CDR1 reads SGHTA; CDR2 reads FQGNSA. The CDR3: CASSPGLATDEQFF. Written as DNA, the CDR3 is TGTGCCAGCAGCCCAGGACTAGCTACGGATGAGCAGTTCTTC.

This chain joins TRBV5-1 and TRBJ1-4; D unresolved. The CDR3 consists of 14 residues. Per germline, CDR1 SGHRS and CDR2 YFSETQ. V lost 2 bases and J 7 bases, leaving 12 bases between the germline ends. The CDR3 protein is CASSLAGGGEKLFF. Here the CDR3 DNA reads TGCGCCAGCAGCTTAGCTGGAGGTGGTGAAAAACTGTTTTTT.

This clone was counted between two and nine times. The V call is TRBV7-9, the J call TRBJ1-4; 9 bases map to TRBD1. This CDR3 has 14 residues. J lost 8 bases, V lost 5 bases, and 6 bases had no gene match. Germline values: CDR1 SEHNR, CDR2 FQNEAQ (reference sequence). The CDR3 here is CASSRDREKEKLFF. The CDR3 region has the DNA TGTGCCAGCAGCCGGGACAGGGAAAAGGAAAAACTGTTTTTT.

This clone has just one count. The gene calls are TRBV11-2 and TRBJ1-2; 10 bases map to TRBD1. The V segment lost 3 bases and the J segment 6 bases; nucleotides outside the gene matches: 7. Germline CDR1 and CDR2: SGHAT and FQNNGV. The CDR3 totals 15 residues. CDR3 coding DNA: TGTGCCAGCAGCTTCGGACAGGGGGTGTGGGATGGCTACACCTTC. Amino acid sequence: CASSFGQGVWDGYTF.

CDR3 residues: CASSVGTGNQPQHF. CDR3 nucleotides: TGTGCCAGCAGTGTAGGGACAGGGAATCAGCCCCAGCATTTT. The chain has TRBV25-1 and TRBJ1-5, with 9 bases matching TRBD1. J was trimmed by 4 bases and V by 4 bases; bases with no gene match: 2. The V gene's germline CDR1 is MGHDK and CDR2 SYGVNS. This CDR3 is built from 14 residues.

V and J are TRBV5-6 and TRBJ2-5; maybe TRBD1 (5 bases). The CDR3 is made up of 14 amino acids. Germline CDR1 reads SGHDT; CDR2 reads YYEEEE. Trimming stripped 2 bases from V and 1 base from J, with 9 bases between. The CDR3: CASSFDSTQETQYF. DNA of the CDR3: TGTGCCAGCAGCTTCGACAGTACCCAAGAGACCCAGTACTTC.

This clone was counted only a few times. The chain is built from TRBV6-5 and TRBJ2-7, with D possibly being TRBD1 (5 bases). V was cut by 6 bases and J by 2 bases, with 17 bases left in between. This CDR3 has 15 residues. Germline V gene lookup returns CDR1 MNHEY and CDR2 SVGAGI. The chain's CDR3 is CASRLGLGAAYEQYF. The CDR3 bases are TGTGCCAGCAGGCTGGGTCTAGGGGCCGCCTACGAGCAGTACTTC.

The chain couples TRBV11-2 to TRBJ1-2; the match to TRBD1 covers 7 bases. V lost 5 bases and J lost 6; bases outside the gene matches: 3. This CDR3 comprises 12 residues. The germline V gene encodes CDR1 SGHAT and CDR2 FQNNGV. CDR3 sequence reads: CASSQTGDGYTF. In DNA, the CDR3 is TGTGCCAGCAGCCAAACAGGGGATGGCTACACCTTC.

V is TRBV14 and J is TRBJ2-1; the match to TRBD2 covers 9 bases. The trim removed 2 bases at V and 6 bases at J, leaving 5 bases unmatched. The CDR3 has 15 amino acids. Germline V gene data show CDR1 as SGHDN and CDR2 as FVKESK. For the CDR3, the DNA is TGTGCCAGCAGCCAATTCGCGGGAGGGCCCAATGAGCAGTTCTTC. This translates into CASSQFAGGPNEQFF.

This chain uses TRBV6-1 with TRBJ1-3; no definite D call. CDR3 length: 15 amino acids. V lost 1 base and J 0 bases, leaving 7 bases between the germline ends. CDR1 is MNHNS, CDR2 SASEGT, per germline. The CDR3 sequence: CASSEGRFSGNTIYF. In DNA form, the CDR3 reads TGTGCCAGCAGTGAAGGGCGGTTCTCTGGAAACACCATATATTTT.

This chain joins TRBV10-3 and TRBJ2-7, with 8 bases aligning to TRBD2. Germline CDR1 ENHRY, CDR2 SYGVKD. Trimming took 3 bases from V and 4 from J; bases not matched to a gene: 5. This CDR3 has 14 amino acids. CDR3 sequence (DNA): TGTGCCATCAGTGACGGCGGGGGGAGGTACGAGCAGTACTTC. Its protein product is CAISDGGGRYEQYF.

This clone was counted a few times. This rearrangement joins TRBV14 to TRBJ2-7; D uncertain. Trimming took off 3 bases at V and 5 bases at J, with 17 bases between the two ends. The CDR3 is 15 residues long. Germline CDR1 is SGHDN and CDR2 is FVKESK. The CDR3 nucleotides read TGTGCCAGCAGCCAGAATCGAGTTCCTAAGAACGAGCAGTACTTC. It specifies CASSQNRVPKNEQYF.

This clone was seen a few times. The rearrangement joins TRBV30 to TRBJ1-1; TRBD1 is a possible D gene (5 bases). The germline gives CDR1 GTSNPN, CDR2 SVGIG (reference sequence). V was clipped by 4 bases and J by 11 bases, with 14 bases between them. This CDR3 is built from 11 residues. As DNA, the CDR3 is TGTGCCTGGACGGTCGCTAGACAGGCTTTCTTT. It codes for CAWTVARQAFF.

The chain combines TRBV5-1 with TRBJ1-2, with D tentatively TRBD1 (5 bases). V lost 0 bases, J lost 5 bases, and 11 bases lay in between. The germline V gene encodes CDR1 SGHRS and CDR2 YFSETQ. The CDR3 is 14 residues long. The CDR3 spells CASSLEAGGYGYTF. The DNA of the CDR3 is TGCGCCAGCAGCTTGGAGGCCGGGGGGTATGGCTACACCTTC.

The chain has TRBV7-9 and TRBJ1-2; TRBD1 might be the D (5 bases). The length of the CDR3 is 12 residues. Germline CDR1 is SEHNR and CDR2 is FQNEAQ (reference sequence). V lost 0 bases and J lost 6, with 5 bases in between. Here the CDR3 DNA reads TGTGCCAGCAGCTTAGCAGGGGATGGCTACACCTTC. Its protein product is CASSLAGDGYTF.

This clone was seen more than once but under ten times. V is TRBV5-1 and J is TRBJ2-7, with 8 bases lining up with TRBD1. The germline gives CDR1 SGHRS, CDR2 YFSETQ. Trimming at V came to 4 bases and at J to 3 bases, leaving 6 bases not matched to a gene. The CDR3 totals 14 residues. This chain's CDR3 is CASSIMTGVYEQYF. CDR3 sequence (DNA): TGCGCCAGCAGCATCATGACAGGGGTCTACGAGCAGTACTTC.